Sequencing of this T cell receptor beta chain was carried out in a study of Graves' ophthalmopathy and Graves' hyperthyroidism (dated by TCRdb to the late 2010s). With respect to the entire study: Peripheral blood was collected before any treatment was given, at the time of initial diagnosis. T-cell repertoires of thyroid tissue and blood were compared in 5 or 6 hyperthyroidism patients. A discovery set of about a hundred patients (more than 40 ophthalmopathy, about 59 stable hyperthyroidism) was enrolled to explore V-J signatures distinguishing ophthalmopathy from hyperthyroidism. The independent validation cohort included approximately 19 hyperthyroidism patients plus 17 patients who later progressed from hyperthyroidism to ophthalmopathy. In total, 135 blood samples were TCR-sequenced: fewer than 50 ophthalmopathy, over 70 hyperthyroidism and some 17 hyperthyroidism-to-ophthalmopathy patients. Following sample collection, hyperthyroidism patients were given methimazole at a starting dose of 30 mg daily, and ophthalmopathy patients were given high-dose intravenous methylprednisolone. TCR beta repertoire signatures were used to distinguish Graves' ophthalmopathy from Graves' hyperthyroidism and to predict progression to ophthalmopathy. The 90 to 100 discovery patients were randomly split 7:3 into training and test sets. Paper-wide results and their limitations: In validation, the model predicted ophthalmopathy progression with more than 55% sensitivity and 72% to 80% specificity; 12 predicted patients were CT-confirmed with GO in a median of approximately 6.2 months. No statistical method was used to predetermine the sample size, and group allocation was not hidden from the investigators. In cross-validation, the 13-signature model distinguished ophthalmopathy from stable hyperthyroidism with approximately 85% sensitivity and roughly 81% specificity, and in the test set the corresponding values were approximately 80% and 75%. Most expanded thyroid clonotypes with a frequency above 0.001 also appeared in blood, which suggests that blood repertoires may reflect the immune response in the thyroid.

CDR3 length: 16 amino acids, cysteine to phenylalanine. Only the CDR3 DNA stays, 48 bases, in frame from base 1. The junction shows trimming of 1 base on V and 3 bases on J, plus 16 bases between the germline ends. Reading the germline V gene gives CDR1 SGHAT and CDR2 FQNNGV. For repertoire sequencing, the TCR beta CDR3 regions were amplified from RNA transcripts. A first-round RT-PCR used HTBI primers with the Qiagen OneStep RT-PCR kit, followed by a second-round multiplex PCR, size selection and purification. The libraries underwent paired-end sequencing with 100 bp reads on an Illumina HiSeq2000. Under the source paper's analysis protocol: SOAPnuke was used to process the reads, removing any read that contained adapters or uncalled bases, had a mean Phred below 15, or lacked an exact match to the constant primer or identifier. COPE v1.2.5 was used to merge the high-quality paired reads. Each unique nucleotide sequence was defined as a clonotype, and clonotypes were aligned to IMGT TRB V, D and J references with MiTCR v1.1. The analysis was limited to V-J combinations with a frequency above 0.0001, which together covered over 98% of repertoires. For each V-J combination, a TCR clonal expansion and chaos score was defined as F50 clonal expansion divided by the chaos observed in the TCRdist matrix. Welch's t-statistics and random forest were used to reduce the features to some 13 V-J combinations, which were then used as input to a naive Bayes classifier. The similarity between thyroid and blood repertoires was quantified using the Morisita-Horn index. TCRdb ran its own pipeline on the public reads, namely fastp trimming at Q25 and MiXCR clone calling, and kept in-frame beta chains. Entries are consolidated by CDR3 protein sequence, retaining the most common genes and DNA. The V and J calls were not made by the authors but by TCRdb's processing. The sample table contains roughly 500,000 distinct CDR3 sequences; only one count was recorded for approximately 14% of them. Roughly 10% of the sample comes from the top ten.

Ophthalmopathy patients had moderately to severely active disease, Clinical Activity Score of at least 3, NOSPECS grade of at least 4, and disease duration under 3 months. Patients with other autoimmune diseases, uncontrolled infections, pregnancy or lactation were excluded from the study. Clinical symptoms, serum thyroxine, TRAb, thyroid ultrasound and orbital computed tomography were used for diagnosis. PBMCs were isolated from about 9.2 ml of fresh peripheral blood by Ficoll-Paque density gradient centrifugation. Total RNA was extracted with Trizol reagent and quality-checked on an Agilent 2100 Bioanalyzer. This clonotype was observed many times. The antigen this receptor binds is unknown. No base quality values were provided; no much bigger clone lies one nucleotide off.

Sequencing was carried out using blood. The receptor comes from a woman aged 25 to 45 with Graves' ophthalmopathy. Donor details come from another sample of the same person, matched by shared clones. Here the chain combines TRBV11-2 and TRBJ2-7, with a tentative D gene TRBD2 over 6 matching bases. The CDR3 has the sequence CASSLVGSGLDYEQYF. The DNA sequence follows: TGTGCCAGCAGCTTAGTAGGGTCGGGACTCGACTACGAGCAGTACTTC.